Here is one TCR beta chain with its context. Its antigen target is currently unknown. Since a much larger clone is just one base distant, this may be a read error. TCRdb names Illumina NovaSeq 6000 as the instrument used. TCR cDNA was made using 5'RACE template switching, a step that added a universal primer site and unique molecular identifiers. Priming of cDNA synthesis was performed from both the TCR alpha and TCR beta constant segments. Library amplification used two PCR steps, and the second PCR step added sample barcodes and sequencing adapters. Libraries were sequenced on Illumina HiSeq 2500 (2x100 bp) or NovaSeq (2x150 bp). Per the authors' processing: Reads were demultiplexed and collapsed into UMI consensus sequences with MIGEC, and V(D)J alignment was performed with MiXCR. Vaccine-responding clonotypes were identified with edgeR using replicate PBMC samples, with FDR below 0.01 and a log2 fold change above 5 up to day 15 being required. Bulk clonotypes were assigned CD4 or CD8 identity according to which sequenced CD4 or CD8 repertoire held them at higher abundance. The public reads were quality trimmed at Q25 with fastp and then assembled into clones with MiXCR by TCRdb, keeping productive beta chains. Each entry merges the rows of one CDR3 protein and shows their most common DNA and genes. These V and J calls originate from TCRdb's pipeline instead of the authors' own analysis. Within this sample are 250,000 or so distinct CDR3 sequences, with roughly 4% of them counted one time only. The top ten clones comprise under 20% of the sample.

The sample belongs to a study of T cells after yellow fever vaccination (dated by TCRdb to the late 2010s). In the study overall: The SMART-Seq v4 Ultra Low Input RNA kit was used to prepare libraries from fractions with low cell numbers. To follow T-cell clones before and after both primary and booster YFV17D yellow fever vaccination, bulk TCR alpha and beta repertoires underwent longitudinal sequencing. Two healthy male donors made up the cohort, one aged 18 to 30 years and the other aged 30 to 40 years. Blood samples were taken at several timepoints before and after primary and secondary immunization, and bulk PBMC replicates and cell subsets were isolated.

The label giving this sample's treatment or condition can be read as: live attenuated yellow fever vaccine strain. At each blood-draw timepoint, two biological replicates of bulk PBMCs were collected. A standard Ficoll-Paque protocol was used to isolate PBMCs from peripheral blood. TriZol was used to extract RNA from bulk PBMCs, from CD4 and CD8 fractions, and from dextramer-positive and dextramer-negative fractions. The germline V gene (reference sequence) sets CDR1 to DFQATT and CDR2 to SNEGSKA. The trim is 4 bases for V and 6 bases for J, with a gap of 12 bases between the germline ends. Including the terminal cysteine and phenylalanine, the CDR3 comprises 13 residues. Only the CDR3 part of the read is kept: 39 bases, read in frame from the first base. What the research found in general, with its limitations: A small share of clonotypes was detected in both CD4 and CD8 compartments, with the overlap likely arising from convergent recombination. Because the study included only a couple of donors, the extent to which the findings can be generalized is limited. Because abundant contaminating clonotypes from the bulk population could be contained in FACS-sorted repertoires, computational filtering was required. Most clones expanded after primary vaccination (approximately 95% of CD4 and 80% to 90% of CD8) were re-detected after the booster, suggesting that broad memory maintenance occurred. The secondary T-cell response was found to be weaker but faster than the primary response, with a peak reached on day 5 rather than on day 15.

Here the chain combines TRBV20-1 and TRBJ1-4; TRBD1 is possibly the D segment (5 matching bases). The TCR was taken from a man aged 18 to 30 who received the YFV17D yellow fever vaccine. Material: PBMCs, obtained 15 days after the yellow fever booster vaccination. The DNA sequence follows: TGCAGTGCTATCCCGGGGACTTATGAAAAACTGTTTTTT. The resulting protein is CSAIPGTYEKLFF.